This entry features one T cell receptor beta chain sequence. What it binds is unknown. Healthy donors had no documented immune events, such as infections, while sampled. The table came from immunoSEQ multiplex PCR; TCRdb's copy has only in-frame clones and leaves some out. The table has some 99,000 clones, around 89% seen once. The CDR3 length is 12 residues. The germline gives CDR1 SGHAT, CDR2 FQNNGV. Trimming shortened V by 2 bases and J by 9 bases, and 9 bases separated the two germline ends. This specimen comes from a study of identifying expanded T cells in peripheral blood. Findings of the study overall: Differentially abundant clones: 0.95 to 1.5 between replicates, 16.4 at around 14 days, roughly 18 at four.

The source of this sequence is a person between 18 and 75 years old in good health. The specimen sequenced was blood. The V gene is TRBV11-2, the J gene TRBJ2-3, with TRBD2 as a possible D gene (6 bases). The CDR3 protein is CASSLRDLTQYF. In DNA, the CDR3 is TGTGCCAGCAGCTTACGGGACTTAACGCAGTATTTT. The full variable domain, completed using reference TRBV11-2 and TRBJ2-3, is EAGVAQSPRYKIIEKRQSVAFWCNPISGHATLYWYQQILGQGPKLLIQFQNNGVVDDSQLPKDRFSAERLKGVDSTLKIQPAKLEDSAVYLCASSLRDLTQYFGPGTRLTVL.